Shown below are 25 T cell receptor beta chains from a single sample sequenced in a study of shared clonotypes between healthy human individuals (dated by TCRdb to 2020 to 2022). Libraries were built with the immunoSEQ multiplex PCR assay. Here the immuneACCESS table is served through TCRdb, limited to in-frame sequences with V and J called. Missing clones are a known gap in these copies; in checked studies unresolved V genes cover under half, and the rest lacks a known reason. In this sample the table shows some 2.3 million clones, about 92% of which occur a single time. Jointly, the top ten make up under 0.45% of the sample. The sequencing input was naive CD4+ T cells from PBMCs. What this sample's cell subset or site label stands for: CD45RA+ positively selected. The receptor source for this set is a young man in good health. Some clones in this sample may be carry-over from other donors' samples.

The rearrangement joins TRBV11-2 to TRBJ1-3; unclear D gene. Germline CDR1 is SGHAT and CDR2 is FQNNGV. This CDR3 region has 13 residues. V lost 7 bases to trimming and J lost 2 bases, with 9 bases between them. The CDR3 region is CASTGWTGNTIYF. Written as DNA, the CDR3 is TGTGCCAGCACCGGATGGACTGGAAACACCATATATTTT.

A remark on this clone: The sample has other DNA sequences that encode this CDR3 too. The chain links TRBV5-1 to TRBJ2-1, with 13 bases aligning to TRBD2. The CDR3 contains 15 residues. The junction had 5 bases not matched to a gene; V was cut back by 4 bases and J by 7 bases. Germline loops: CDR1 SGHRS, CDR2 YFSETQ. DNA of the CDR3: TGCGCCAGCAGCCCACTAGCGGGAGGGCCTAATGAGCAGTTCTTC. Translating gives CASSPLAGGPNEQFF.

This chain joins TRBV4-2 and TRBJ2-1; TRBD2 matches 11 bases. V was clipped by 1 base and J by 4 bases; unmatched bases: 18. Germline assignment: CDR1 LGHNA and CDR2 YNFKEQ. The CDR3 runs 21 residues. CDR3 sequence reads: CASSQGEPELAGVRGYNEQFF. For the CDR3, the DNA is TGTGCCAGCAGCCAAGGGGAGCCGGAACTAGCGGGAGTAAGGGGGTACAATGAGCAGTTCTTC.

The rearrangement joins TRBV12-5 to TRBJ2-5; 12 bases map to TRBD2. The J segment lost 4 bases and the V segment lost 6 bases, leaving 3 bases of the junction unmatched. Germline lookup yields CDR1 LGHNT and CDR2 FRNRAP. The CDR3 runs 14 residues. CDR3 protein: CASGRGLAGETQYF. The CDR3 bases are TGTGCTAGTGGCCGGGGACTAGCGGGAGAGACCCAGTACTTC.

The rearrangement links TRBV28 to TRBJ1-1; D possibly corresponds to TRBD1 (5 bases). The ends were cut back, 5 bases at V and 7 bases at J, with 11 bases in the middle. In germline, CDR1 is MDHEN, CDR2 SYDVKM. The CDR3 length is 12 residues. DNA for the CDR3: TGTGCCAGCAGTCCAGGGCTCAGTGAAGCTTTCTTT. As protein: CASSPGLSEAFF.

The chain joins TRBV6-5 to TRBJ1-1; no reliable D call. From germline, CDR1 is MNHEY and CDR2 SVGAGI. This CDR3 has 13 residues. Trimming took 9 bases from V and 1 from J, leaving 12 bases between them. The CDR3 here is CASRGRTNTEAFF. CDR3 bases: TGTGCCAGTCGAGGGCGGACGAACACTGAAGCTTTCTTT.

V gene TRBV5-1 combines with J gene TRBJ2-1; D unresolved. Trimming cost V 3 bases and J 0 bases, with 7 bases left between them. The CDR3 sequence is 14 residues long. The germline CDR1 and CDR2 sequences are SGHRS and YFSETQ. The CDR3 DNA sequence: TGCGCCAGCAGCTCCACCAACTCCTACAATGAGCAGTTCTTC. Translated: CASSSTNSYNEQFF.

V usage is TRBV7-2 and J usage is TRBJ1-1; 7 bases align to TRBD1. CDR1 is SGHTA, CDR2 FQGNSA, per germline. The CDR3 consists of 15 residues. Germline trimming cut 5 bases from V and 0 bases from J; bases unmatched to any gene: 6. The CDR3 region has the DNA TGTGCCAGCAGCCCCCGACAGGGAATGAACACTGAAGCTTTCTTT. As protein: CASSPRQGMNTEAFF.

This chain joins TRBV9 and TRBJ1-3; TRBD1 matches 7 bases. The germline CDR1 and CDR2 sequences are SGDLS and YYNGEE. V shed 2 bases, J shed 4 bases, and the junction held 9 bases outside the gene matches. This CDR3 is built from 16 residues. The CDR3 nucleotides read TGTGCCAGCAGCGTCAATCCTCAGGGGGAAGGAAACACCATATATTTT. Translating it yields CASSVNPQGEGNTIYF.

The rearrangement joins TRBV11-1 to TRBJ2-7; D possibly corresponds to TRBD2 (5 bases). The ends were cut back, 5 bases at V and 6 bases at J, with 17 bases in the middle. The CDR3 contains 14 residues. The V gene's germline CDR1 is SGHAT and CDR2 FQDESV (reference sequence). The CDR3 loop is CASSPGGTKTEQYF. The CDR3 DNA is TGTGCCAGCAGCCCTGGAGGAACAAAGACCGAGCAGTACTTC.

CDR3 bases: TGTGCCAGCAGCCAAGTTACTAGCGGGAGGGACGGTGAGCAGTTCTTC. Translating it yields CASSQVTSGRDGEQFF. The chain recombines TRBV4-2 with TRBJ2-1; TRBD2 matches at 13 bases. V shed 1 base and J 9 bases; nucleotides not matched to a gene: 6. In germline, CDR1 is LGHNA, CDR2 YNFKEQ. This CDR3 spans 16 amino acids.

The genes are TRBV29-1 and TRBJ2-1; D uncertain. From germline, CDR1 is SQVTM and CDR2 ANQGSEA. V was pared by 0 bases and J by 0 bases, with 12 bases between. CDR3 length: 16 residues. The CDR3: CSVEDRAQSSYNEQFF. CDR3 sequence (DNA): TGCAGCGTTGAAGACCGCGCGCAAAGCTCCTACAATGAGCAGTTCTTC.

In nucleotides, the CDR3 is TGTGCCAGCAGCCTCCTAGCGGGAGTTGCCTACAATGAGCAGTTCTTC. Its protein product is CASSLLAGVAYNEQFF. The chain links TRBV11-2 to TRBJ2-1; 10 bases match TRBD2. V gave up 5 bases and J gave up 2 bases; unmatched junction bases: 6. The CDR3 has 16 amino acids. The germline gives CDR1 SGHAT, CDR2 FQNNGV.

The chain has TRBV4-2 and TRBJ2-1, with 11 bases lining up with TRBD2. CDR3 size: 17 residues. J lost 1 base, V lost 1 base, and 3 bases had no gene match. Germline CDR1 is LGHNA and CDR2 is YNFKEQ. This CDR3 is CASSQVVAGGSYNEQFF. CDR3 DNA sequence: TGTGCCAGCAGCCAAGTTGTAGCGGGAGGGTCCTACAATGAGCAGTTCTTC.

The genes are TRBV7-2 and TRBJ2-2; D ambiguous. The V gene's germline CDR1 is SGHTA and CDR2 FQGNSA. Trimming removed 5 bases at V and 0 bases at J, with 13 bases between. This CDR3 has 16 residues. The CDR3 is CASSARPVANTGELFF. In nucleotides, the CDR3 is TGTGCCAGCAGCGCCCGACCCGTCGCGAACACCGGGGAGCTGTTTTTT.

This chain links TRBV28 with TRBJ1-2; D is possibly TRBD1 (6 bases). CDR3 length: 12 residues. V dropped 7 bases and J dropped 8 bases, with 14 bases sitting between them. Germline V gives CDR1 MDHEN, CDR2 SYDVKM. CDR3 protein: CASTPGAGGYTF. The CDR3 bases are TGTGCCAGCACTCCAGGGGCCGGCGGCTACACCTTC.

The chain couples TRBV11-3 to TRBJ2-3; perhaps TRBD1 as D (6 bases). CDR3 length: 15 amino acids. V dropped 3 bases and J dropped 0 bases, with 10 bases sitting between them. Germline assignment: CDR1 SGHNT and CDR2 YENEEA. The CDR3: CASSLRQDSTDTQYF. CDR3 coding DNA: TGTGCCAGCAGCTTGCGACAGGATAGCACAGATACGCAGTATTTT. The whole variable domain, filled in from reference TRBV11-3 and TRBJ2-3, reads EAGVVQSPRYKIIEKKQPVAFWCNPISGHNTLYWYLQNLGQGPELLIRYENEEAVDDSQLPKDRFSAERLKGVDSTLKIQPAELGDSAVYLCASSLRQDSTDTQYFGPGTRLTVL.

To note about this clone: The sample carries other DNA sequences with the same CDR3. The J gene is TRBJ2-6, the V gene TRBV18; no reliable D call. The CDR3 has 16 residues. The germline CDR1 and CDR2 sequences are KGHSH and LQKENI. Trimming stripped 6 bases from V and 0 bases from J, with 12 bases between. The CDR3 DNA reads TGTGCCAGCTCTCCGCTGGGCAGCTCTGGGGCCAACGTCCTGACTTTC. Translated: CASSPLGSSGANVLTF.

This chain uses TRBV7-8 with TRBJ2-6; D not resolved. Germline CDR1 SGHVS, CDR2 FQNEAQ. This CDR3 region has 19 residues. Between the trimmed V and J ends, which lost 2 bases and 2 bases, there was a span of 19 bases. The CDR3 is CASSLSNFALETGANVLTF. CDR3 bases: TGTGCCAGCAGCTTATCGAATTTTGCTCTTGAGACTGGGGCCAACGTCCTGACTTTC.

The chain carries TRBV7-9 and TRBJ2-2, with D perhaps TRBD1 (6 bases). Germline assignment: CDR1 SEHNR and CDR2 FQNEAQ (reference sequence). There are 14 residues in the CDR3. Trimming took off 8 bases at V and 4 bases at J, with 14 bases between the two ends. This chain's CDR3 is CASALQGFTGELFF. CDR3 sequence (DNA): TGTGCCAGCGCTCTACAGGGCTTCACCGGGGAGCTGTTTTTT.

The chain's CDR3 is CASAATGTASNQPQHF. CDR3 sequence (DNA): TGTGCCAGCGCGGCGACCGGGACAGCAAGCAATCAGCCCCAGCATTTT. V and J are TRBV18 and TRBJ1-5; TRBD1 agrees at 7 bases. CDR1 KGHSH and CDR2 LQKENI come from the germline V gene. The CDR3 consists of 16 residues. With V trimmed by 8 bases and J by 1 base, 11 bases remained unmatched.

V gene TRBV19 combines with J gene TRBJ2-7, with 9 bases fitting TRBD1. Germline CDR1 and CDR2: LNHDA and SQIVND (reference sequence). The ends lost 5 bases at V and 9 bases at J; junction bases unmatched: 14. The CDR3 has 15 residues. The CDR3 DNA is TGTGCCAGTAGTTTGTCTCCGGGACAGGGATCAGCGCAGTACTTC. Its translation: CASSLSPGQGSAQYF. Drawing the rest from reference TRBV19 and TRBJ2-7, the complete variable domain is DGGITQSPKYLFRKEGQNVTLSCEQNLNHDAMYWYRQDPGQGLRLIYYSQIVNDFQKGDIAEGYSVSREKKESFPLTVTSAQKNPTAFYLCASSLSPGQGSAQYFGPGTRLTVT.

The chain is built from TRBV7-9 and TRBJ2-5, with D possibly being TRBD1 (7 bases). The CDR3 is 16 amino acids. V lost 5 bases to trimming and J lost 3 bases, with 19 bases between them. From germline, CDR1 is SEHNR and CDR2 FQNEAQ (reference sequence). Written as DNA, the CDR3 is TGTGCCAGCAGCCCCCGACAGGGTCGCGGGGAAGAGACCCAGTACTTC. This translates into CASSPRQGRGEETQYF. The entire variable domain, with the rest obtained from reference TRBV7-9 and TRBJ2-5, is as follows: DTGVSQNPRHKITKRGQNVTFRCDPISEHNRLYWYRQTLGQGPEFLTYFQNEAQLEKSRLLSDRFSAERPKGSFSTLEIQRTEQGDSAMYLCASSPRQGRGEETQYFGPGTRLLVL.

The V and J genes are TRBV5-1 and TRBJ2-5, with 8 positions matching TRBD1. Germline trimming cut 2 bases from V and 1 base from J; bases unmatched to any gene: 10. CDR1 is SGHRS and CDR2 is YFSETQ in the germline V gene. This CDR3 contains 17 residues. The CDR3: CASSLGQGILGQETQYF. As DNA, the CDR3 is TGCGCCAGCAGCTTAGGACAGGGAATCTTAGGCCAAGAGACCCAGTACTTC.

In its sample, this clone was seen once. The CDR3: CAWSVGTGFSGNTIYF. As DNA, the CDR3 is TGTGCCTGGAGTGTGGGGACAGGCTTCTCTGGAAACACCATATATTTT. This chain links TRBV30 with TRBJ1-3, with TRBD1 identical over 8 bases. With 0 bases clipped from V and 0 bases from J, the junction kept 4 bases outside the gene matches. This CDR3 comprises 16 residues. Germline V gives CDR1 GTSNPN, CDR2 SVGIG (reference sequence). Full variable domain (missing parts from reference TRBV30 and TRBJ1-3): SQTIHQWPATLVQPVGSPLSLECTVEGTSNPNLYWYRQAAGRGLQLLFYSVGIGQISSEVPQNLSASRPQDRQFILSSKKLLLSDSGFYLCAWSVGTGFSGNTIYFGEGSWLTVV.